The T cell receptor (beta chain) under discussion was sequenced for a study of blood T cells in healthy people across ages. Study findings and constraints: A strong correlation was seen between TCR beta diversity and naive T cell percentage. The lack of PBMC sorting stopped any conclusive naive versus antigen-experienced comparison.

Germline V gene sequence: CDR1 MNHEY, CDR2 SVGAGI. This CDR3 region has 16 residues. Unmatched junction bases numbered 11, after V lost 2 bases and J lost 8 bases. Using a J-beta primer mix together with a sample-barcoded 5' primer, a second PCR was run for roughly 7 to 11 cycles. In TCRdb, the 5' RACE reads were re-called with MiXCR into one record per CDR3 protein. Counted here are 500,000 to 700,000 distinct CDR3 sequences, approximately 30% occurring once; the ten biggest clones make up less than 20%. This clonotype was counted at least ten times. The antigen remains unidentified. Each individual donor underwent a draw of approximately 10 milliliters of peripheral blood. Whenever a sample was processed, at least 6.5 million PBMCs were isolated.

The sequence derives from a woman older than 75 in good health. The V and J genes are TRBV6-5 and TRBJ2-1; 8 bases align to TRBD1. The sequenced sample consisted of blood. CDR3 amino acids: CASSYQWTGRIDEQFF. In DNA form, the CDR3 reads TGTGCCAGCAGTTACCAATGGACAGGGAGGATCGATGAGCAGTTCTTC.